The text below deals with one T cell receptor beta chain. Its cognate antigen has yet to be identified. No base quality information exists; no much larger clone differs at one position. The library was obtained by the immunoSEQ multiplex PCR assay. For the multiplex PCR, a mixture combining 60 forward primers for TCR Vbeta segments and 13 reverse primers for TCR Jbeta segments was used. Amplification of the CDR3 region of rearranged TCR beta genes was performed with a multiplex PCR assay on genomic DNA. The Illumina HiSeq System was used to sequence the amplified TCR beta libraries as 87-base-pair reads. Regarding the original processing steps: In a later analysis, tens of millions of unique TCR beta chains were counted across the 666 repertoires, and around 10 million of these chains were shared by at least two donors. Raw reads were error-corrected and collapsed into unique sequences by a nearest-neighbor algorithm in which closely related sequences were merged to remove PCR and sequencing errors. CDR3 sequences were aligned to IMGT reference sequences to assign V, D and J gene segments. For a sequence to be retained, a match of at least six nucleotides was required to both a V gene segment and a J gene segment. A rearrangement counted as productive if the CDR3 had no stop codons and remained in frame with V and J, and every other rearrangement counted as non-productive. Following IMGT convention, CDR3 was defined as the stretch from the second conserved V-encoded cysteine to the conserved J-encoded phenylalanine. The earlier analysis of some 540 of the donors excluded any sequence lacking an unambiguous match to a single V gene segment. In an earlier analysis of some 590 of the donors, a V segment was called functional when productive rearrangements were above 56.7%, and segregating when the standard deviation between donors exceeded 5%. A statistical classification framework was built to diagnose cytomegalovirus status from the catalog of TCR beta chain sequences. A later analysis assigned V and J genes by comparing TCR nucleotide sequences with IMGT/GENE-DB human TR gene sequences. In a later analysis, CDR3 sequences and most-parsimonious VDJ recombination scenarios were assigned using the TCRdist pipeline. In a later analysis, each TCR beta chain was defined by its CDR3 amino acid sequence together with its V-gene family, and reads without a unique V-gene family were excluded. A later analysis removed 550 to 650 highly shared, low-generation-probability nucleotide sequences to deal with suspected cross-contamination and a sequencing artifact. For each public chain, a later analysis derived a clonal expansion index from normalized ranks of inferred template counts within each repertoire. Generation probabilities in a later analysis came from a VDJ recombination model fitted to out-of-frame rearrangements, and those results were checked against IGoR. In a later analysis, TCR-TCR, TCR-HLA and TCR-CMV co-occurrence was scored with hypergeometric tests, and a repertoire-size bias correction was applied to TCR pairs. In a later analysis, false discovery rates were estimated by permuting HLA or CMV assignments 20 times. A later analysis grouped co-occurring TCRs with DBSCAN, adding TCRdist sequence similarity when clustering within HLA-allele-positive subsets. Co-occurrence clustering excluded repertoires with fewer than 30,000 or more than 120,000 public chains, plus five with anomalous nucleotide sharing. Sourced from immuneACCESS, this table was stored by TCRdb with only in-frame sequences that have V and J called. A share of the clones is absent; for the studies checked, an unresolved V gene accounts for under half, and the remainder has no known explanation. V and J calls and clone size are copied from that table; D and trimming were computed from the DNA. The sample has more than 150,000 clones on record, 70% to 85% of them singletons. The top ten constitute under 8% of the sample.

The record originates from a study of cytomegalovirus exposure and HLA in healthy donors (dated by TCRdb to 2016 to 2017). Concerning the study at large: In an earlier analysis of roughly 500 of the donors, 276 Gb of sequence data and just under 120 million unique TCR beta sequences from roughly 190 million T cells were reported. Approximately 300 gigabases of sequencing data and around 85 million unique TCR sequences made up an early release that covered approximately 700 HLA-typed donors. Among the roughly 380 genotyped donors, about 83% belonged to the genetic ancestry cluster associated with self-reported Caucasian donors. The study aimed to test whether signatures of past pathogen exposure could be identified by cataloging public T cell receptors. Using immunosequencing, the study profiled T cell repertoires from about 620 subjects and related those repertoires to cytomegalovirus serostatus. A separate validation cohort of more than 100 different subjects was used in addition to the roughly 640-subject first cohort. The study combined high-throughput TCR immunosequencing, statistical association of individual TCRs with disease status, and machine learning to predict cytomegalovirus infection status. A later analysis re-analyzed previously published TCR beta repertoires from 500 to 700 donors and added high-resolution HLA genotyping to study TCR occurrence patterns. Rather than drawing on any new phenotypic data, the later analysis identified candidate immune exposures from TCR beta sequences and the way those sequences occurred across donors. To decide whether each TCR beta V gene segment behaved as functional or pseudogenic, an earlier analysis of some 600 of the donors relied on high-throughput TCR beta sequencing. Donor age, sex, ethnicity and CMV serostatus were compiled together with the repertoire data. In a later genetic analysis, genome-wide SNP genotypes for about 65% of the 666 donors were used, and that subset was treated as a discovery cohort. Every repertoire in the discovery cohort had been generated on one and the same sequencing platform. HLA typing covered class I and class II loci at four-digit resolution. The number of donors typed differed by locus, with about 629-640 for A, B, C, DRB1 and DQB1, 522 for DQA1, 606 for DPA1, and under 490 for DPB1. About five DR-DQ haplotypes were handled as single units for association and clustering because linkage in the cohort was strong. Among 350 to 400 genotyped donors of the cohort, an average of approximately 250,000 unique TCR beta nucleotide sequences were sequenced per donor, around 18% of them non-productive.

In total, 666 healthy bone marrow donors made up the cohort. All cohort members were sampled while nominally healthy, although unrecorded immune exposures were likely present. The donor was CMV seropositive and was included in the group of 289 seropositive cohort members. Every donor gave a peripheral blood sample, and the peripheral blood mononuclear cells from that sample were used for TCR beta sequencing. The Qiagen DNeasy Blood Extraction Kit was used to extract genomic DNA from the blood cell samples. Clipping removes 5 bases from V and 0 bases from J, with 4 as the unmatched junction base count. The CDR3 starts with the cysteine, ends with the phenylalanine, and has 15 residues. This entry keeps only the CDR3 DNA: 45 bases, framed from base 1. The CDR1 and CDR2 encoded by the germline V gene are MGHRA and YSYEKL. Overall results and qualifications from the work: Roughly uniform sequencing depth across donors was assumed in presence/absence analyses, although this assumption may not hold. The study gave a list of about 160 TCR beta chains associated with cytomegalovirus. Specific HLA alleles were associated with over 15,000 TCR beta sequences at a false discovery rate of 0.05 in a later analysis. Compared with the 666-donor mean, donors in an Asian-associated ancestry cluster had fewer N-insertions in productive TCRs, according to a later genetic analysis. When HLA alleles, especially DR and DQ, strongly co-occurred, TCR associations were difficult to assign to individual alleles. The classifier was reported to diagnose cytomegalovirus status with high specificity and sensitivity in both the original cohort and the validation cohort. In a later genetic analysis, a missense DCLRE1C variant was associated with V-gene and J-gene trimming of TCR beta chains, and the association was replicated in an independent cohort. Most TCR sequences were seen in very few donors, while some public TCRs were found in many individuals. In a later analysis, HLA-associated TCR beta chains showed more clonal expansion and lower generation probabilities than non-associated chains that were equally common. In an earlier analysis of more than 450 of the donors, most TCR beta V segments were observed in productive rearrangements about 87% or about 30% of the time, broadly matching IMGT annotations. A further reported finding was that TCR beta sequences accurately predicted the HLA-A and HLA-B alleles for most subjects in the first cohort. Some IMGT-functional V segments, including TRBV6-2 and TRBV6-3, could not be told apart with the 87-base-pair reads, so those segments were excluded. For the cohort, immune exposure information was limited to CMV serostatus. A cluster of highly shared sequence variants was judged likely to be a technical artifact of the sequencing pipeline. Some 15 rarely observed V segments, including chromosome 9 orphons, were excluded from the earlier analysis of several hundred of the donors because counts were too low. A few of the identified cytomegalovirus-associated TCR beta chains were confirmed in vitro to be specific for cytomegalovirus antigens. Only TCR beta chains were sequenced in this cohort, and the absence of alpha or paired-chain data limited detectable features. According to a later analysis, parvovirus B19, influenza, CMV and Epstein-Barr virus appeared linked to several top co-occurrence clusters. According to a later analysis, most CMV-associated TCR beta chains appeared to be HLA-restricted, and the HLA associations seemed to be driven largely by CMV exposure. Linkage disequilibrium might explain the correlated functional status among segregating V segments, but an unknown experimental factor could not be excluded. A later analysis found that TCR association rates varied across HLA loci, with DRB1 alleles showing the most associated TCRs and HLA-C alleles the fewest. The authors suggested that the approach could potentially be extended to other disease states and immunological phenotypes. Because some donors lacked HLA typing at each locus, the association tests relied only on the typed subset.

This TCR derives from a woman between 50 and 59 years old in good health and CMV-seropositive. Sequenced sample: PBMCs. The rearranged segments are TRBV4-1 and TRBJ1-1, and 9 junctional nucleotides match TRBD1. The sequence in DNA is TGCGCCAGCAGCAGGGACAGGGATTTGAACACTGAAGCTTTCTTT. Translated, it gives CASSRDRDLNTEAFF.